This paragraph covers one T cell receptor beta chain sequence. These data belong to a study of PD-1 blockade in classical Hodgkin lymphoma. The assay was immunoSEQ multiplex PCR, and TCRdb's table has in-frame clones only and misses some. The profile shows fewer than 50,000 clones, around 80% of them singletons. V shed 5 bases and J 3 bases; nucleotides not matched to a gene: 3. Germline lookup yields CDR1 MNHEY and CDR2 SMNVEV (reference sequence). The CDR3 extends over 14 amino acids. The time point was: cycle 4 day 1 (C4D1), after 6 weeks of nivolumab. Patients all relapsed after autologous stem cell transplantation, and there was variation in brentuximab vedotin exposure. Reported best responses ranged across complete response, partial response or progressive disease.

The source was peripheral blood mononuclear cells (PBMCs), collected before the fourth cycle of nivolumab. The sequence was collected from a human donor with classical Hodgkin lymphoma. The chain links TRBV27 to TRBJ2-3; 9 bases agree with TRBD1. The CDR3 DNA is TGTGCCAGCAGTAAGGACAGGGGAACAGATACGCAGTATTTT. It yields the protein CASSKDRGTDTQYF.